Described below is a single TCR beta chain sequence and its context. This sample was included in a study of control samples from healthy donors and cancer patients. Sequencing was performed with immunoSEQ multiplex PCR; in TCRdb, only in-frame clones are kept and a portion is missing. This sample has about 140,000 clones, with approximately 94% found just once. The CDR3 runs 15 residues. V dropped 4 bases and J dropped 0; count of bases not matched to a gene: 3. Germline lookup yields CDR1 SGHRS and CDR2 YFSETQ. The clonotype was recovered from a man aged 40-55 years in good health. The sample taken for sequencing was blood. The chain links TRBV5-1 to TRBJ2-1; TRBD1 aligns across 8 bases. This chain's CDR3 is CASSAGQVSYNEQFF. The CDR3 nucleotides read TGCGCCAGCAGCGCGGGACAGGTCTCCTACAATGAGCAGTTCTTC.